Following are 8 T cell receptor beta chains from one sample sequenced in a study of blood T cell repertoires in COVID-19. The data were produced by immunoSEQ multiplex PCR, yet TCRdb's version contains in-frame clones alone and is incomplete. The sample contains more than 250,000 clones, approximately 85% of which appear only once. The sample taken for sequencing was peripheral blood. The receptors were gathered from a man aged 50-60 years with active or convalescent COVID-19.

Here the CDR3 DNA reads TGTGCCAGCAGCCTCGGGGCTAACTATGGCTACACCTTC. As protein: CASSLGANYGYTF. The V gene is TRBV2, the J gene TRBJ1-2; D gene uncertain. Germline CDR1 and CDR2: SNHLY and FYNNEI. This CDR3 comprises 13 residues. The ends were cut back, 6 bases at V and 0 bases at J, with 8 bases in the middle.

The chain links TRBV15 to TRBJ2-3; no reliable D call. Germline CDR1 reads LNHNV; CDR2 reads YYDKDF (reference sequence). The V end was cut by 4 bases, the J end by 5 bases, with 16 bases between. The CDR3 is 15 residues long. CDR3 in DNA: TGTGCCACCAGCAAGCGCCAAACCCCACTAGATACGCAGTATTTT. It codes for CATSKRQTPLDTQYF.

The chain joins TRBV2 to TRBJ2-2, with TRBD1 matching 9 bases. The germline V gene encodes CDR1 SNHLY and CDR2 FYNNEI. The CDR3 consists of 15 residues. V shed 6 bases, J shed 5 bases, and the junction held 7 bases outside the gene matches. Here the CDR3 reads CASSYTGGATGELFF. The CDR3 coding sequence is TGTGCCAGCAGCTATACAGGGGGCGCAACCGGGGAGCTGTTTTTT.

J is TRBJ1-2 and V is TRBV28, with TRBD1 matching over 7 bases. Losses at the gene ends were 6 bases for V and 4 bases for J; bases not matched to a gene: 14. Looked up from germline, CDR1 is MDHEN and CDR2 is SYDVKM. The CDR3 sequence is 16 residues long. The CDR3 DNA sequence: TGTGCCAGCAGCCGGGCCTATGACAGGGCTGGCTATGGCTACACCTTC. It encodes CASSRAYDRAGYGYTF.

The J gene is TRBJ2-1, the V gene TRBV6-4, with D possibly matching TRBD2 (6 bases). Germline V gives CDR1 MRHNA, CDR2 SNTAGT. CDR3 length: 13 residues. V lost 5 bases, J lost 6 bases, and 11 bases lay in between. CDR3 in DNA: TGTGCCAGCAGTTTAACTAGCACCAATGAGCAGTTCTTC. This encodes CASSLTSTNEQFF.

The CDR3 region is CASSQDLLEQFF. The CDR3 DNA follows: TGTGCCAGCAGCCAAGATCTTCTTGAGCAGTTCTTC. The chain joins TRBV14 to TRBJ2-1; D is unresolved. Trimming cost V 0 bases and J 9 bases, with 6 bases left between them. Looked up from germline, CDR1 is SGHDN and CDR2 is FVKESK. The CDR3 extends over 12 amino acids. The variable domain in full, completed from reference TRBV14 and TRBJ2-1, reads EAGVTQFPSHSVIEKGQTVTLRCDPISGHDNLYWYRRVMGKEIKFLLHFVKESKQDESGMPNNRFLAERTGGTYSTLKVQPAELEDSGVYFCASSQDLLEQFFGPGTRLTVL.

Worth noting for this clone: In the same sample, other DNA sequences code for this CDR3. CDR3 DNA sequence: TGTGCCAGCAGTGCCAGGCAGGGGGGCAATCAGCCCCAGCATTTT. Amino acids: CASSARQGGNQPQHF. This chain uses TRBV2 with TRBJ1-5; 7 bases line up with TRBD1. The ends lost 4 bases at V and 2 bases at J; junction bases unmatched: 5. Germline CDR1 reads SNHLY; CDR2 reads FYNNEI. The CDR3 runs to 15 residues.

The gene calls are TRBV1 and TRBJ2-2; TRBD2, the table's D call, lacks a check against the DNA. TRBV1 is a recognized pseudogene. CDR3 length equals 17 residues. The chain's CDR3 is CTSSQDATSANTGELFF. The CDR3 region has the DNA TGCACCAGCAGCCAAGATGCCACTAGCGCGAACACCGGGGAGCTGTTTTTT.